A single T cell receptor beta chain is shown here with its context. This entry is derived from a study of blood T cell repertoires in COVID-19. Measured with immunoSEQ multiplex PCR; TCRdb has only the in-frame clones, and not every one. The data contain about 170,000 clones, 84% of them singletons. Germline V lookup: CDR1 GTSNPN, CDR2 SVGIG (reference sequence). The CDR3 is 15 residues long. V lost 0 bases and J lost 1; bases outside the gene matches: 5. Sequencing was carried out using peripheral blood. The chain is built from TRBV30 and TRBJ1-1; 7 bases line up with TRBD1. The sequence derives from a man between 65 and 85 years old with active or convalescent COVID-19. The CDR3: CAWSVLDRENTEAFF. The CDR3 coding sequence is TGTGCCTGGAGTGTACTAGACAGGGAGAACACTGAAGCTTTCTTT.